Listed here are 28 T cell receptor beta chains from one sample, sequenced in a study of T cells after yellow fever vaccination. From the 5' RACE reads, TCRdb called clonotypes with MiXCR, one entry per CDR3 protein. Found here are about 340,000 distinct CDR3 sequences, around 12% of them singletons; the top ten hold 3.2%. This material consisted of CD4+ T cells sorted from PBMCs, taken 15 days after the yellow fever booster vaccination. These receptors all come from a man younger than 35 who received the YFV17D yellow fever vaccine.

This clonotype was counted many times. The DNA for the CDR3 is TGCGCCAGCAGCCAAGGGACACAAAGCGGCGAGCAGTACGTC. Its protein is CASSQGTQSGEQYV. The V call is TRBV4-1, the J call TRBJ2-7; D is possibly TRBD1 or TRBD2 (5 bases each). The CDR3 sequence is 14 residues long. Germline V gene lookup returns CDR1 MGHRA and CDR2 YSYEKL. The V end was cut by 1 base, the J end by 6 bases, with 13 bases between.

This clonotype occurred a few times. V is TRBV5-1 and J is TRBJ2-5; D might be TRBD1 (5 bases). The CDR3 consists of 13 residues. V lost 7 bases, J lost 2 bases, and 12 bases lay in between. Germline loops: CDR1 SGHRS, CDR2 YFSETQ. For the CDR3, the DNA is TGCGCCAGCTCGACGACAGCGCAAGAGACCCAGTACTTC. This translates into CASSTTAQETQYF.

The gene calls are TRBV12-3 or TRBV12-4 and TRBJ2-7, with D possibly TRBD1 on 5 matching bases. V gave up 6 bases and J gave up 8 bases, with 17 bases separating them. CDR3 size: 13 residues. For the CDR3, the DNA is TGTGCCAGCAGACCAACTCAGGGCGTCAAGCAGTACTTC. It translates to CASRPTQGVKQYF.

This chain uses TRBV25-1 with TRBJ2-3; D is undetermined. V lost 4 bases and J 1 base, leaving 6 bases between the germline ends. The CDR3 contains 13 residues. Germline CDR1 MGHDK, CDR2 SYGVNS. In DNA form, the CDR3 reads TGTGCCAGCAGTGGAATGGGCACAGATACGCAGTATTTT. Translated: CASSGMGTDTQYF.

The rearrangement joins TRBV5-1 to TRBJ2-4; D might be TRBD2 (6 bases). Per germline, CDR1 SGHRS and CDR2 YFSETQ. This CDR3 has 14 residues. The V gene lost 5 bases and the J gene lost 1 base, with 10 bases spanning the gap. The CDR3 DNA sequence: TGCGCCAGCAGTACGGGGGAGGCCAAAAACATTCAGTACTTC. It specifies CASSTGEAKNIQYF.

This clonotype appeared a few times. The chain combines TRBV4-3 with TRBJ1-6; 10 positions match TRBD1. CDR3 length: 15 amino acids. Per germline, CDR1 LGHNA and CDR2 YSLEER. The ends lost 3 bases at V and 11 bases at J; junction bases unmatched: 7. The DNA for the CDR3 is TGCGCCAGCAGCCATGGGGACAGGGGTATACCACCCCTCCACTTT. It translates to CASSHGDRGIPPLHF.

This clonotype was seen at least ten times. The CDR3 protein is CASSQVNQPQHF. The CDR3 region has the DNA TGTGCCAGCAGCCAAGTAAATCAGCCCCAGCATTTT. The chain has TRBV4-2 and TRBJ1-5; D unclear. The V gene's germline CDR1 is LGHNA and CDR2 YNFKEQ. The CDR3 loop spans 12 amino acids. V was clipped by 1 base and J by 4 bases, with 2 bases between them.

A few counts support this clonotype. J is TRBJ1-2 and V is TRBV6-5, with TRBD1 matching over 9 bases. The V segment lost 7 bases and the J segment 8 bases; nucleotides outside the gene matches: 11. CDR1 is MNHEY, CDR2 SVGAGI, per germline. The CDR3 sequence is 14 residues long. The CDR3 DNA sequence: TGTGCCAGCACCCAACAGGGGGCCGCGGGGGGCTACACCTTC. Protein: CASTQQGAAGGYTF.

The rearrangement joins TRBV4-3 to TRBJ2-7; 9 bases map to TRBD1. This CDR3 is 14 amino acids long. CDR1 LGHNA and CDR2 YSLEER come from the germline V gene. V lost 4 bases to trimming and J lost 3 bases; unmatched junction nucleotides: 4. CDR3 sequence (DNA): TGCGCCAGCAGCCTACCGGGACAGGGCTACGAGCAGTACGTC. Protein sequence: CASSLPGQGYEQYV.

This clonotype has only a few counts. The CDR3 DNA is TGTGCCAGCAGCTGGGGCGAGATGGGCTACGAGCAGTACGTC. Its translation is CASSWGEMGYEQYV. The chain employs TRBV5-8 and TRBJ2-7, with a possible D match to TRBD1 (5 bases). Trimming cost V 3 bases and J 3 bases, with 13 bases left between them. The length of the CDR3 is 14 residues. Germline lookup yields CDR1 SGHTS and CDR2 YDEGEE.

Only a few counts were recorded for this clonotype. The chain is built from TRBV28 and TRBJ2-1; D is possibly TRBD1 (6 bases). The CDR3 totals 14 residues. Germline loops: CDR1 MDHEN, CDR2 SYDVKM. V lost 4 bases and J lost 5, with 12 bases in between. CDR3 amino acids: CASSSPGTNNEQFF. The CDR3 nucleotides are TGTGCCAGCAGTTCCCCCGGGACAAACAATGAGCAGTTCTTC.

Ten or more counts support this clonotype. The chain uses TRBV5-1 and TRBJ2-6; possible D gene TRBD1, 6 bases. Trimming pared 1 base from V and 0 bases from J, leaving 14 bases between. This CDR3 comprises 18 residues. Germline values: CDR1 SGHRS, CDR2 YFSETQ. In DNA, the CDR3 is TGCGCCAGCAGCTTGTATCTGACAGGAGGCTCTGGGGCCAACGTCCTGACTTTC. This encodes CASSLYLTGGSGANVLTF.

This chain uses TRBV20-1 with TRBJ2-7, with TRBD2 matching over 10 bases. Germline CDR1 DFQATT, CDR2 SNEGSKA (reference sequence). V lost 3 bases, J lost 1 base, and 3 bases stayed unmatched. The CDR3 loop spans 14 amino acids. The CDR3 is CSAREAGGSYEQYF. The CDR3 coding sequence is TGCAGTGCTAGGGAAGCGGGGGGGTCCTACGAGCAGTACTTC.

The chain couples TRBV5-1 to TRBJ1-3; the D is unclear. The germline V and J ends were trimmed by 3 bases and 2 bases, with 12 bases remaining between them. The germline gives CDR1 SGHRS, CDR2 YFSETQ. The CDR3 contains 15 residues. The CDR3 DNA reads as TGCGCCAGCAGCTACCAATCGGGGACTGGAAACACCATATATTTT. This sequence encodes CASSYQSGTGNTIYF.

The rearrangement uses TRBV6-2 or TRBV6-3 and TRBJ2-7; D gene unclear. There are 13 residues in the CDR3. Germline V lookup: CDR1 MNHEY, CDR2 SVGEGT. The germline V and J ends were trimmed by 4 bases and 3 bases, with 10 bases remaining between them. CDR3 sequence: CASSWNGNYEQYV. Written as DNA, the CDR3 is TGTGCCAGCAGTTGGAACGGCAACTACGAGCAGTACGTC.

The chain combines TRBV12-3 or TRBV12-4 with TRBJ1-6; 7 bases fit TRBD1. The CDR3 has 14 residues. The V segment lost 6 bases and the J segment 9 bases; nucleotides outside the gene matches: 8. DNA of the CDR3: TGTGCCAGCAGAAACACAGGGGCTGGTTCACCCCTCCACTTT. Amino acids: CASRNTGAGSPLHF.

The CDR3 loop is CASDSPGTGDTDTQYF. The CDR3 DNA reads as TGTGCCTCCGATTCGCCCGGGACAGGGGATACAGATACGCAGTATTTT. This chain uses TRBV12-3 or TRBV12-4 with TRBJ2-3, with 10 bases aligning to TRBD1. The V gene end was trimmed by 11 bases and the J gene end by 3 bases; junction bases not matched to a gene: 14. This CDR3 region has 16 residues.

The V call is TRBV24-1, the J call TRBJ2-1; the match to TRBD1 covers 11 bases. Germline V gene data show CDR1 as KGHDR and CDR2 as SFDVKD. The CDR3 has 17 amino acids. V lost 4 bases to trimming and J lost 6 bases; unmatched junction nucleotides: 10. CDR3 sequence: CATSDRTGGSLSNEQFF. CDR3 in DNA: TGTGCCACCAGTGACCGGACAGGGGGCTCCTTAAGCAATGAGCAGTTCTTC.

This clonotype was detected a few times. The CDR3: CASSQDLTREPGGYTF. CDR3 sequence (DNA): TGCGCCAGCAGCCAAGATCTTACCCGGGAACCTGGCGGCTACACCTTC. The chain recombines TRBV4-3 with TRBJ1-2, with D unresolved. The germline V gene encodes CDR1 LGHNA and CDR2 YSLEER. This CDR3 has 16 residues. V was shortened by 0 bases and J by 8 bases, with 19 bases between the two germline ends.

This clonotype has a count of ten or more. A read error may produce the germline difference seen at one junction end. The V call is TRBV7-7, the J call TRBJ2-5, with a weak D call TRBD1 (5 bases). The germline CDR1 and CDR2 sequences are SSHAT and FNYEAQ (reference sequence). The CDR3 loop spans 14 amino acids. CDR3 bases: TGTGCTAGCAGCCCGCAGCAGGGACAAGAGACCCAGTACTTC. This sequence encodes CASSPQQGQETQYF. Full variable domain (outside the CDR3, taken from reference TRBV7-7 and TRBJ2-5): GAGVSQSPRYKVTKRGQDVTLRCDPISSHATLYWYQQALGQGPEFLTYFNYEAQPDKSGLPSDRFSAERPEGSISTLTIQRTEQRDSAMYRCASSPQQGQETQYFGPGTRLLVL.

This rearrangement joins TRBV5-5 to TRBJ1-4, with D possibly TRBD1 on 5 matching bases. The CDR3 covers 15 residues. CDR1 and CDR2 (germline): SGHKS, YYEKEE (reference sequence). V lost 4 bases and J lost 0, with 10 bases in between. CDR3 DNA: TGTGCCAGCAGCCCCCGCAGGGCAACTAATGAAAAACTGTTTTTT. Residues: CASSPRRATNEKLFF. The full variable domain, completed using reference TRBV5-5 and TRBJ1-4, is DAGVTQSPTHLIKTRGQQVTLRCSPISGHKSVSWYQQVLGQGPQFIFQYYEKEERGRGNFPDRFSARQFPNYSSELNVNALLLGDSALYLCASSPRRATNEKLFFGSGTQLSVL.

This clonotype has more than one count but fewer than ten. The chain carries TRBV5-1 and TRBJ2-3, with 8 bases identical to TRBD2. V was clipped by 7 bases and J by 6 bases; unmatched bases: 13. The V gene's germline CDR1 is SGHRS and CDR2 YFSETQ. This CDR3 has 15 amino acids. CDR3 sequence: CASSAGGTVGDTQYF. The CDR3 bases are TGCGCCAGCTCTGCGGGGGGAACCGTCGGGGATACGCAGTATTTT.

The J gene is TRBJ2-2, the V gene TRBV20-1; D not resolved. The germline V and J ends were trimmed by 2 bases and 6 bases, with 19 bases remaining between them. The CDR3 covers 16 residues. Germline V lookup: CDR1 DFQATT, CDR2 SNEGSKA (reference sequence). The CDR3 reads CSARKNPGPPAGELFF. In DNA, the CDR3 is TGCAGTGCTAGAAAAAACCCGGGCCCACCGGCCGGGGAGCTGTTTTTT.

This clonotype was counted between two and nine times. J is TRBJ2-5 and V is TRBV9; D is unclear. Trimming removed 1 base from V and 5 bases from J, with 9 bases in between. The CDR3 sequence is 13 residues long. The germline gives CDR1 SGDLS, CDR2 YYNGEE. The CDR3 sequence is CASSVRIWETQYF. The CDR3 DNA follows: TGTGCCAGCAGCGTAAGGATTTGGGAGACCCAGTACTTC.

There are a few counts of this clonotype. The V gene is TRBV20-1, the J gene TRBJ2-1; D might be TRBD1 (6 bases). CDR1 and CDR2 (germline): DFQATT, SNEGSKA (reference sequence). The CDR3 runs 16 residues. Trimming removed 2 bases at V and 4 bases at J, with 18 bases between. The CDR3 DNA is TGCAGTGCTAGACCTCCTCGAGACAGGAGATACAATGAGCAGTTCTTC. Translated: CSARPPRDRRYNEQFF.

This clonotype was counted ten times or more. The genes are TRBV4-2 and TRBJ2-3; D gene unclear. The CDR3 contains 16 residues. The V and J ends lost 1 base and 5 bases respectively, with 16 bases between them. CDR1 LGHNA and CDR2 YNFKEQ come from the germline V gene. CDR3 bases: TGTGCCAGCAGCCAAGGATTCTCCGGTTATGAAGATACGCAGTATTTT. Residues: CASSQGFSGYEDTQYF.

The chain joins TRBV11-2 to TRBJ2-2, with no clear D. In germline, CDR1 is SGHAT, CDR2 FQNNGV. The ends were cut back, 2 bases at V and 3 bases at J, with 7 bases in the middle. This CDR3 contains 14 residues. CDR3 sequence (DNA): TGTGCCAGCAGCTTAAGCACCTACACCGGGGAGCTGTTTTTT. Translated: CASSLSTYTGELFF.

Comment on this clonotype: One end of the junction does not line up with germline, which may come from a read error. J is TRBJ2-6 and V is TRBV7-9, with D perhaps matching TRBD2 (6 bases). The germline gives CDR1 SEHNR, CDR2 FQNEAQ (reference sequence). The CDR3 is made up of 16 amino acids. CDR3 nucleotide sequence: TGTGCCAGCAGCCCTCGGCCTGCGTCCGGGGGCAACGTCCTGACTTTC. Translating gives CASSPRPASGGNVLTF.